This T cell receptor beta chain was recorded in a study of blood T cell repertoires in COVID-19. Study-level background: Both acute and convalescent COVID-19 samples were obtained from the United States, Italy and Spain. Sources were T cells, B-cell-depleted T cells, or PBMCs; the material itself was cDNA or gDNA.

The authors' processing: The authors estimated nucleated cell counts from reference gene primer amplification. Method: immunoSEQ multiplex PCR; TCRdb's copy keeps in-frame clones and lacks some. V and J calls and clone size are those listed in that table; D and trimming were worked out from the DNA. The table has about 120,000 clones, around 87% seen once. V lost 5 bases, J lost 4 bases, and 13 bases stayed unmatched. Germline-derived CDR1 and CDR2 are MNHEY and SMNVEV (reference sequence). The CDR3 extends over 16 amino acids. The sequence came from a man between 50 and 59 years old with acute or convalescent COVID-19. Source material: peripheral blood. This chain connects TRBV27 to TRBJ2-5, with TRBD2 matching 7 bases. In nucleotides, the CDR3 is TGTGCCAGCAGTCTCACAGTGGGGGGGGGTGGAGAGACCCAGTACTTC. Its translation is CASSLTVGGGGETQYF.